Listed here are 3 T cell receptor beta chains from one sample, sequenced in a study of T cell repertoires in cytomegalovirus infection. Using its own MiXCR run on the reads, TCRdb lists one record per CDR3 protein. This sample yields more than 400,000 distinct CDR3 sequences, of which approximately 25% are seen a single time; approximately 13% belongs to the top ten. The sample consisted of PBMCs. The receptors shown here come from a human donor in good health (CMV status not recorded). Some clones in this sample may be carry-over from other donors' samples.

CDR3 sequence reads: CASSVWEGQETQYF. The CDR3 nucleotides are TGTGCCAGCAGTGTGTGGGAGGGTCAAGAGACCCAGTACTTC. The genes are TRBV6-2 or TRBV6-3 and TRBJ2-5, with TRBD2 matching 7 bases. Germline V gives CDR1 MNHEY, CDR2 SVGEGT. V lost 5 bases and J lost 2; bases outside the gene matches: 5. The CDR3 is 14 residues long.

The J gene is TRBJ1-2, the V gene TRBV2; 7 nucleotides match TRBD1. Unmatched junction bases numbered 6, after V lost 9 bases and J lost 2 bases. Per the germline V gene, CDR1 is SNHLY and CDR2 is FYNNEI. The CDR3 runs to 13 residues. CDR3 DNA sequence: TGTGCCAGTCCCGGACAGGCGAACTATGGCTACACCTTC. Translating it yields CASPGQANYGYTF. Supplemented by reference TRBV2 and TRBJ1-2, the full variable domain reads EPEVTQTPSHQVTQMGQEVILRCVPISNHLYFYWYRQILGQKVEFLVSFYNNEISEKSEIFDDQFSVERPDGSNFTLKIRSTKLEDSAMYFCASPGQANYGYTFGSGTRLTVV.

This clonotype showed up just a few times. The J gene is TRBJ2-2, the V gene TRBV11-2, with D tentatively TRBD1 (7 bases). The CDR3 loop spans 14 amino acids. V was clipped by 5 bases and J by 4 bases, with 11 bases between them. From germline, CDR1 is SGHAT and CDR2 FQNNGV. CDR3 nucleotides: TGTGCCAGCAGCCCCAGGGGGGTCACCGGGGAGCTGTTTTTT. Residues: CASSPRGVTGELFF.